This TCR beta chain originates from a study of blood T cell repertoires in COVID-19. Trimming cost V 7 bases and J 2 bases, with 16 bases left between them. The CDR3 is made up of 15 amino acids. The germline CDR1 and CDR2 sequences are SGHRS and YFSETQ. Per the original methods: Amplification with reference gene primers provided the estimates of nucleated cell counts. Sequenced by immunoSEQ multiplex PCR; TCRdb stores in-frame clones only, minus some. D and trimming come from the DNA, and the V and J calls and clone size come from that table. This table holds 150,000 to 200,000 clones, around four fifths found once.

This receptor was identified in a woman aged 70-85 years with COVID-19, enrolled during active disease. The chain couples TRBV5-1 to TRBJ1-3; a weak D match, TRBD1 (6 bases). The sequencing input was peripheral blood. Here the CDR3 DNA reads TGCGCCAGCCGGGTAAATGGGGGCACTGGAAACACCATATATTTT. Its translation is CASRVNGGTGNTIYF. The full variable domain, in which reference TRBV5-1 and TRBJ1-3 provide the parts outside the CDR3, is KAGVTQTPRYLIKTRGQQVTLSCSPISGHRSVSWYQQTPGQGLQFLFEYFSETQRNKGNFPGRFSGRQFSNSRSEMNVSTLELGDSALYLCASRVNGGTGNTIYFGEGSWLTVV.